Included here is one T cell receptor beta chain sequence, with context. The method was immunoSEQ multiplex PCR; TCRdb's version includes in-frame clones alone and lacks a portion of them. This table holds 7,500 to 10,000 clones, 88% found once. This entry is derived from a study of immune evolution from preneoplasia to lung adenocarcinoma. Germline assignment: CDR1 ENHRY and CDR2 SYGVKD. Trimming cost V 7 bases and J 0 bases, with 9 bases left between them. The CDR3 is 13 residues long. Nucleic acids came from premalignant or tumor cells enriched by macro-dissection. Sequencing was carried out using FFPE invasive lung adenocarcinoma tissue. The receptor was isolated from a person between 65 and 80 years old with invasive lung adenocarcinoma. Some clones in this sample may be carry-over from other donors' samples. The gene calls are TRBV10-3 and TRBJ1-1; maybe TRBD1 (5 bases). The DNA for the CDR3 is TGTGCCATCACCGGGACGATGAACACTGAAGCTTTCTTT. Translating gives CAITGTMNTEAFF.